Presented here are 21 T cell receptor beta chains from one specimen sequenced in a study of OX40 agonist ivuxolimab in advanced cancers. The protocol was immunoSEQ multiplex PCR, while the TCRdb copy is restricted to in-frame clones and leaves out a portion. This sample has tens of thousands of clones, with under 90% found just once. The starting material was CD4+ or CD8+ T cells sorted from blood, obtained in a trial of the OX40 agonist ivuxolimab. Receptor source: an adult with an advanced solid tumor such as melanoma, head and neck, liver or kidney cancer.

This clone came up once. V is TRBV10-3 and J is TRBJ2-7; TRBD2 might be the D (6 bases). The CDR3 totals 15 residues. V dropped 4 bases and J dropped 5 bases, with 18 bases sitting between them. Germline CDR1 and CDR2: ENHRY and SYGVKD. The CDR3 here is CAISVNVGGTHEQYF. CDR3 in DNA: TGTGCCATCAGTGTTAATGTTGGAGGGACCCACGAGCAGTACTTC.

This clone occurred once. The chain links TRBV9 to TRBJ2-7, with TRBD2 matching 7 bases. With V trimmed by 0 bases and J by 2 bases, 2 bases remained unmatched. This CDR3 is 14 amino acids long. Germline V gene lookup returns CDR1 SGDLS and CDR2 YYNGEE. CDR3 sequence (DNA): TGTGCCAGCAGCGTAGACGGGACTACCTACGAGCAGTACTTC. Encoded protein: CASSVDGTTYEQYF.

This chain links TRBV6-5 with TRBJ2-2; D uncertain. This CDR3 is 14 amino acids long. CDR1 is MNHEY, CDR2 SVGAGI, per germline. V was pared by 4 bases and J by 4 bases, with 10 bases between. The CDR3 bases are TGTGCCAGCAGTTCCACCGGCCGCACCGGGGAGCTGTTTTTT. Protein product: CASSSTGRTGELFF.

This chain joins TRBV7-2 and TRBJ2-7; D possibly corresponds to TRBD1 (6 bases). Between the trimmed V and J ends, which lost 3 bases and 4 bases, there was a span of 13 bases. CDR3 length: 14 amino acids. The germline V gene encodes CDR1 SGHTA and CDR2 FQGNSA. The DNA for the CDR3 is TGTGCCAGCAGCTTTCGACAGGTGGTTTACGAGCAGTACTTC. Its protein is CASSFRQVVYEQYF.

The CDR3 is CASILGTGGSQPQHF. CDR3 coding DNA: TGTGCCAGTATCCTCGGGACAGGGGGCTCTCAGCCCCAGCATTTT. V and J are TRBV19 and TRBJ1-5; 12 bases fit TRBD1. CDR1 is LNHDA, CDR2 SQIVND, per germline (reference sequence). Germline trimming cut 7 bases from V and 6 bases from J; bases unmatched to any gene: 7. The CDR3 extends over 15 amino acids.

The chain couples TRBV5-5 to TRBJ2-3, with 10 bases fitting TRBD2. CDR3 length: 16 residues. Losses at the gene ends were 2 bases for V and 5 bases for J; bases not matched to a gene: 8. Germline V gene data show CDR1 as SGHKS and CDR2 as YYEKEE (reference sequence). CDR3 protein: CASSFIAGGLIDTQYF. CDR3 in DNA: TGTGCCAGCAGCTTCATAGCGGGAGGCCTAATAGATACGCAGTATTTT.

The chain has TRBV11-2 and TRBJ1-1; D is possibly TRBD1 (6 bases). The V gene lost 1 base and the J gene lost 5 bases, with 11 bases spanning the gap. The CDR3 contains 14 residues. Germline V lookup: CDR1 SGHAT, CDR2 FQNNGV. The DNA for the CDR3 is TGTGCCAGCAGCTTAGCCCAGGGGCAGACTGAAGCTTTCTTT. Amino acids: CASSLAQGQTEAFF.

The rearrangement links TRBV27 to TRBJ1-2; TRBD1 aligns across 8 bases. The germline CDR1 and CDR2 sequences are MNHEY and SMNVEV (reference sequence). The CDR3 contains 13 residues. After removal of 5 bases from V and 9 bases from J, the junction contained 8 bases not matched to a gene. The CDR3 spells CASSPDRGSRYTF. CDR3 coding DNA: TGTGCCAGCAGTCCCGACAGGGGAAGTCGCTACACCTTC.

V is TRBV11-2 and J is TRBJ2-1; TRBD1 agrees at 9 bases. With 6 bases clipped from V and 5 bases from J, the junction kept 2 bases outside the gene matches. The CDR3 is 13 amino acids. Looked up from germline, CDR1 is SGHAT and CDR2 is FQNNGV. The CDR3 DNA sequence: TGTGCCAGCAGGCGGACAGGGGACAATGAGCAGTTCTTC. Protein: CASRRTGDNEQFF.

J is TRBJ1-1 and V is TRBV28; D call uncertain. Trimming cost V 7 bases and J 4 bases, with 16 bases left between them. The V gene's germline CDR1 is MDHEN and CDR2 SYDVKM. There are 14 residues in the CDR3. The CDR3 DNA reads TGTGCCAGCACCGCCACCGGCCGTGGCACTGAAGCTTTCTTT. Translation gives CASTATGRGTEAFF.

The CDR3 DNA reads as TGTGCCAGCAGCTTGGTTAGCGGGATAACCGGGGAGCTGTTTTTT. It is translated as CASSLVSGITGELFF. V usage is TRBV7-2 and J usage is TRBJ2-2, with 8 bases identical to TRBD2. The CDR3 has 15 amino acids. Germline-derived CDR1 and CDR2 are SGHTA and FQGNSA. After removal of 3 bases from V and 5 bases from J, the junction contained 5 bases not matched to a gene.

CDR3 amino acids: CASSESEVAGELFF. CDR3 bases: TGTGCCAGCAGTGAATCGGAGGTCGCCGGGGAGCTGTTTTTT. The rearrangement uses TRBV6-1 and TRBJ2-2, with D possibly being TRBD2 (5 bases). Germline loops: CDR1 MNHNS, CDR2 SASEGT. V was pared by 2 bases and J by 6 bases, with 10 bases between. This CDR3 is built from 14 residues.

This chain links TRBV10-3 with TRBJ1-1; D unclear. CDR3 length equals 15 residues. The germline V gene encodes CDR1 ENHRY and CDR2 SYGVKD. Deletions cut 3 bases from V and 5 bases from J, with 16 bases between. Here the CDR3 DNA reads TGTGCCATCAGTGAAGTAGGGCGGGCAAAGACTGAAGCTTTCTTT. Encoded protein: CAISEVGRAKTEAFF.

This chain joins TRBV28 and TRBJ1-2; tentative D call: TRBD1 (5 bases). The CDR3 extends over 14 amino acids. CDR1 and CDR2 from the germline V gene are MDHEN and SYDVKM. The germline V and J ends were trimmed by 2 bases and 3 bases, with 10 bases remaining between them. CDR3 DNA: TGTGCCAGCAGTTTACTTTCGACAGACTATGGCTACACCTTC. It codes for CASSLLSTDYGYTF.

The chain is built from TRBV11-1 and TRBJ2-5; D could derive from TRBD1 or TRBD2 (5 bases each). Per germline, CDR1 SGHAT and CDR2 FQDESV (reference sequence). This CDR3 spans 14 amino acids. V was pared by 6 bases and J by 5 bases, with 16 bases between. The CDR3 sequence: CASSSWGTIETQYF. CDR3 coding DNA: TGTGCCAGCAGTTCCTGGGGGACGATTGAGACCCAGTACTTC.

This clone showed up just a few times. The V and J genes are TRBV11-2 and TRBJ1-2; the D gene is possibly TRBD1 (6 bases). CDR3 length: 13 amino acids. CDR1 SGHAT and CDR2 FQNNGV come from the germline V gene. Trimming removed 3 bases from V and 5 bases from J, with 10 bases in between. In DNA, the CDR3 is TGTGCCAGCAGCTTCCCTGGACAGTATGGCTACACCTTC. Translation: CASSFPGQYGYTF. Combining the CDR3 with reference TRBV11-2 and TRBJ1-2 gives the whole variable domain EAGVAQSPRYKIIEKRQSVAFWCNPISGHATLYWYQQILGQGPKLLIQFQNNGVVDDSQLPKDRFSAERLKGVDSTLKIQPAKLEDSAVYLCASSFPGQYGYTFGSGTRLTVV.

This rearrangement joins TRBV7-2 to TRBJ1-1; 10 nucleotides agree with TRBD1. Germline CDR1 SGHTA, CDR2 FQGNSA. V lost 5 bases, J lost 4 bases, and 7 bases stayed unmatched. CDR3 length: 15 amino acids. CDR3 sequence: CASSPRQGAVTEAFF. The CDR3 region has the DNA TGTGCCAGCAGCCCCAGACAGGGGGCGGTCACTGAAGCTTTCTTT.

This chain's CDR3 is CASRYREGETQYF. The CDR3 DNA reads TGTGCCAGCAGGTATAGGGAGGGAGAGACCCAGTACTTC. The genes are TRBV27 and TRBJ2-5; 7 nucleotides match TRBD2. Germline CDR1 reads MNHEY; CDR2 reads SMNVEV (reference sequence). The CDR3 consists of 13 residues. V gave up 6 bases and J gave up 4 bases; unmatched junction bases: 5.

This clone was detected once. The chain links TRBV5-4 to TRBJ2-2, with D perhaps TRBD1 or TRBD2 (6 bases each). The germline CDR1 and CDR2 sequences are SGHNT and YYREEE (reference sequence). The CDR3 contains 15 residues. Trimming shortened V by 2 bases and J by 4 bases, and 12 bases separated the two germline ends. DNA of the CDR3: TGTGCCAGCAGCTTCTCTGGAGGGGGCACCGGGGAGCTGTTTTTT. Protein: CASSFSGGGTGELFF.

The chain has TRBV27 and TRBJ1-1; a weak D match, TRBD1 (6 bases). V shed 5 bases and J shed 4 bases, with 14 bases lying between them. Germline CDR1 MNHEY, CDR2 SMNVEV (reference sequence). This CDR3 has 14 amino acids. In DNA, the CDR3 is TGTGCCAGCAGTGTGCAGGGGCGCGGCACTGAAGCTTTCTTT. Its protein is CASSVQGRGTEAFF.

This rearrangement joins TRBV6-5 to TRBJ2-1; 8 nucleotides align to TRBD2. This CDR3 spans 15 amino acids. Germline assignment: CDR1 MNHEY and CDR2 SVGAGI. Trimming cost V 7 bases and J 9 bases; bases outside gene matches: 14. The CDR3 loop reads CASTSPGLVDGEQFF. The CDR3, as DNA: TGTGCCAGCACCTCACCGGGACTAGTAGACGGTGAGCAGTTCTTC.